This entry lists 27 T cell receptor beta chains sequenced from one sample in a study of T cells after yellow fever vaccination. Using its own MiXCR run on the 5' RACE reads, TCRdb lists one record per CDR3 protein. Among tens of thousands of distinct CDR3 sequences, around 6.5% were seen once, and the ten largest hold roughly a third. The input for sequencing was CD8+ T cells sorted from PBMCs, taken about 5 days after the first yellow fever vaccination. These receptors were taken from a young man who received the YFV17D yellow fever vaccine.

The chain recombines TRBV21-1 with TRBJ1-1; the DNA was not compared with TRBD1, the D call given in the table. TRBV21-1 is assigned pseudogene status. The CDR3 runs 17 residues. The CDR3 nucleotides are TGTGCCAGCAGTCTTAGACAGGGGCCTTTCCTGAACACTGAAGCTTTCTTT. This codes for CASSLRQGPFLNTEAFF.

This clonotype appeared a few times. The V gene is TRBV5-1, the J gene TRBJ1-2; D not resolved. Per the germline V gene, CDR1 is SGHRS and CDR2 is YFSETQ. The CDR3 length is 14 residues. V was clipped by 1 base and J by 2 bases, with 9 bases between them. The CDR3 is CASSLWTENYGYTF. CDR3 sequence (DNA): TGCGCCAGCAGCTTGTGGACGGAGAACTATGGCTACACCTTC.

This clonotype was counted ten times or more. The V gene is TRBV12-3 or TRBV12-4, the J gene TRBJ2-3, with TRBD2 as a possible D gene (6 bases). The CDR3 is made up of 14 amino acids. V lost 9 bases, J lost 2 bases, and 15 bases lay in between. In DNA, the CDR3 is TGTGCCAGTACTTTTACTAGCCCCACAGATACGCAGTATTTT. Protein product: CASTFTSPTDTQYF.

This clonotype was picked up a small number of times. The CDR3 DNA follows: TGCAGTGCTCAGTTTTCGTGGGAAGGCGAGCAGTACTTC. It codes for CSAQFSWEGEQYF. The rearrangement uses TRBV20-1 and TRBJ2-7; D uncertain. From germline, CDR1 is DFQATT and CDR2 SNEGSKA (reference sequence). V lost 5 bases and J 6 bases, leaving 17 bases between the germline ends. There are 13 residues in the CDR3.

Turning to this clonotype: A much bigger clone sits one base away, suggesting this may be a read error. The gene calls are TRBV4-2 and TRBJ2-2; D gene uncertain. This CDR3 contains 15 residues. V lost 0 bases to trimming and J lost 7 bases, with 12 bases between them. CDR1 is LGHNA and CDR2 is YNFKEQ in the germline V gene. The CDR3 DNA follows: TGTGCCAGCAGCCAAGATCTACACGATGGCGGGGAGCTGTTTTTT. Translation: CASSQDLHDGGELFF.

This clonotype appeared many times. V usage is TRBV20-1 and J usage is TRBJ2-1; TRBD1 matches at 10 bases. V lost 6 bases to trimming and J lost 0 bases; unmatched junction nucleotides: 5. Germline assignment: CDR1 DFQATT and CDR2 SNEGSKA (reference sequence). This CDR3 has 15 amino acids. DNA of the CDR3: TGCAGTGCCCGACAGGGGGCTAACTCCTACAATGAGCAGTTCTTC. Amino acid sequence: CSARQGANSYNEQFF.

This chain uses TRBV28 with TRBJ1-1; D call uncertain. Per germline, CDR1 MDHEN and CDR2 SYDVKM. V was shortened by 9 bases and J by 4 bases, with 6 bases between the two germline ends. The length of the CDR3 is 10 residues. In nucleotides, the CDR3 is TGTGCCAGTTATTCCACTGAAGCTTTCTTT. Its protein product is CASYSTEAFF.

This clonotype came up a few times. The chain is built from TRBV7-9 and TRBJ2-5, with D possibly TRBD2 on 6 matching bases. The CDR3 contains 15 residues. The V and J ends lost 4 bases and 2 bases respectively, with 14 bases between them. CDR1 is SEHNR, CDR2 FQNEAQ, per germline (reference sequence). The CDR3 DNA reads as TGTGCCAGCAGCTGGGTAGTGGCGGGACAAGAGACCCAGTACTTC. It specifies CASSWVVAGQETQYF.

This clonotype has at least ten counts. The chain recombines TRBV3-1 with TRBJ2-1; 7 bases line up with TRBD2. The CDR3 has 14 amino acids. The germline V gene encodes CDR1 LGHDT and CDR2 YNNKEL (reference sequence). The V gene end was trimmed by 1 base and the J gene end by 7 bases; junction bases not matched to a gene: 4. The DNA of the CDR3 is TGTGCCAGCAGCCAAGTCGGGACTAATAATGAGCAGTTCTTC. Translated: CASSQVGTNNEQFF.

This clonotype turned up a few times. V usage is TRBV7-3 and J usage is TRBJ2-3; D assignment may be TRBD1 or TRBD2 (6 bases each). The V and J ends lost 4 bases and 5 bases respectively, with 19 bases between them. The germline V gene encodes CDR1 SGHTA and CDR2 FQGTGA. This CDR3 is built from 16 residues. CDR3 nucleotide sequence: TGTGCCAGCAGCTCGGCGGAGGGGGGTTATAGAGATACGCAGTATTTT. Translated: CASSSAEGGYRDTQYF.

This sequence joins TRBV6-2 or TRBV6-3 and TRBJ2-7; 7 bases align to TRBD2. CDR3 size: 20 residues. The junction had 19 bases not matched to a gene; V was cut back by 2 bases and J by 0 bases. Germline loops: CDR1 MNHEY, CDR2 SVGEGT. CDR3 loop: CASSYRTRWRTGGSSYEQYV. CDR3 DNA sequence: TGTGCCAGCAGTTACCGGACTAGGTGGCGGACCGGGGGGAGCTCCTACGAGCAGTACGTC.

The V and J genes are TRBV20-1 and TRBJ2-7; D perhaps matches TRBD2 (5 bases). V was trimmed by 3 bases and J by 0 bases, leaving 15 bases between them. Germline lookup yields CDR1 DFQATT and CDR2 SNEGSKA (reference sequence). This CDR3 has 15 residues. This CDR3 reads CSASNQDSPSYEQYF. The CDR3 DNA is TGCAGTGCTAGTAACCAGGACTCCCCCTCCTACGAGCAGTACTTC.

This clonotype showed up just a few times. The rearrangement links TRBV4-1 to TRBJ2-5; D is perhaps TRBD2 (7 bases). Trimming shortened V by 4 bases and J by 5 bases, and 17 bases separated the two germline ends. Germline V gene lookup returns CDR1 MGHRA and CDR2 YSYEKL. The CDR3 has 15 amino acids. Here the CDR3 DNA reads TGCGCCAGCAGCCCGGGGAGGGGGGGCCGTGAGACCCAGTACTTC. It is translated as CASSPGRGGRETQYF.

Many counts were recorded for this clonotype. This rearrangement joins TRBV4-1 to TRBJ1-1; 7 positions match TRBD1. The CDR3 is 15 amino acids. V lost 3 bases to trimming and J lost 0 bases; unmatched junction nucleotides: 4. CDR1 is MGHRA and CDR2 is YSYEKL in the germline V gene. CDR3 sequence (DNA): TGCGCCAGCAGCCAGGAGACAGGGTTGAACACTGAAGCTTTCTTT. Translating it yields CASSQETGLNTEAFF.

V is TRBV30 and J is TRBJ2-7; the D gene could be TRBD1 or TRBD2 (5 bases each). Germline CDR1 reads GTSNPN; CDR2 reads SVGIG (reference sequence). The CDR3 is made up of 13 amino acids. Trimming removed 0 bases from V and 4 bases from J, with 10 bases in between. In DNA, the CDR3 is TGTGCCTGGAGTGTCGGGGCAGAGTACGAGCAGTACTTC. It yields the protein CAWSVGAEYEQYF.

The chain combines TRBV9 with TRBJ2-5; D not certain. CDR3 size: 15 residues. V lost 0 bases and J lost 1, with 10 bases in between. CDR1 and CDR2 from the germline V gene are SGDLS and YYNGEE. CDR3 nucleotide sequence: TGTGCCAGCAGCGTAGGAACAGCCAGCCAAGAGACCCAGTACTTC. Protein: CASSVGTASQETQYF. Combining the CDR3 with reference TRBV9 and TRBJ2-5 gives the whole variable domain DSGVTQTPKHLITATGQRVTLRCSPRSGDLSVYWYQQSLDQGLQFLIQYYNGEERAKGNILERFSAQQFPDLHSELNLSSLELGDSALYFCASSVGTASQETQYFGPGTRLLVL.

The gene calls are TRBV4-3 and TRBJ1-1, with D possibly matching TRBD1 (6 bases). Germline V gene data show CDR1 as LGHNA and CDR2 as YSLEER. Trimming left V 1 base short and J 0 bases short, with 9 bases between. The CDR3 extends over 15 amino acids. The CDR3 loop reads CASSQGTAMNTEAFF. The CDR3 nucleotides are TGCGCCAGCAGCCAAGGGACAGCCATGAACACTGAAGCTTTCTTT.

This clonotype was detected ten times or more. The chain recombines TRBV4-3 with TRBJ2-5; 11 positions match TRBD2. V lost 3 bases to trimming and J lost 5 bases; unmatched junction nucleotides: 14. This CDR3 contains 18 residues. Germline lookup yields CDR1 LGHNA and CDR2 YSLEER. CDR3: CASSQYLVLAGVEETQYF. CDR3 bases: TGCGCCAGCAGCCAGTATTTAGTACTAGCGGGGGTTGAGGAGACCCAGTACTTC.

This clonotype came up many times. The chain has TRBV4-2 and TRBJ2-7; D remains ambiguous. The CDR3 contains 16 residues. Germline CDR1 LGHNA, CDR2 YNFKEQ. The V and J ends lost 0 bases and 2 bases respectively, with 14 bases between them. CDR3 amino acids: CASSQDPTVIPYEQYF. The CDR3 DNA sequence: TGTGCCAGCAGCCAAGATCCCACCGTCATCCCCTACGAGCAGTACTTC.

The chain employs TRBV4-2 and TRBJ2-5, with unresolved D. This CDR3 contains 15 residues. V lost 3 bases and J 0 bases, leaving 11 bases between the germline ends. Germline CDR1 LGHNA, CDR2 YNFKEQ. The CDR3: CASSHRDWYQETQYF. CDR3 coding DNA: TGTGCCAGCAGCCATCGAGACTGGTACCAAGAGACCCAGTACTTC.

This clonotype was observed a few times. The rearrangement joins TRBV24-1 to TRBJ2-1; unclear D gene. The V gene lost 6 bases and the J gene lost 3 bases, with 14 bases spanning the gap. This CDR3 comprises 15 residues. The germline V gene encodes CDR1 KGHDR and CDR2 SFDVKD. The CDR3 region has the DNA TGTGCCACCAGTAGCACCGATTCCTACTACAATGAGCAGTTCTTC. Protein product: CATSSTDSYYNEQFF.

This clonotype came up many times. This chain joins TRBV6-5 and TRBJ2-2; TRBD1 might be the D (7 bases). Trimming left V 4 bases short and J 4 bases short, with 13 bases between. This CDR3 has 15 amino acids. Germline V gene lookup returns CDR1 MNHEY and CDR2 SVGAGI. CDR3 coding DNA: TGTGCCAGCAGTTGGTACCAGGGGGGCACCGGGGAGCTGTTTTTT. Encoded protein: CASSWYQGGTGELFF.

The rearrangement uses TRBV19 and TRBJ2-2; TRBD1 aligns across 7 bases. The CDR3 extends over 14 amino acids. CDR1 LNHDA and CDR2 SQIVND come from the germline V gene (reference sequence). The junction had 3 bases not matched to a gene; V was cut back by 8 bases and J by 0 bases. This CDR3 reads CASRGTANTGELFF. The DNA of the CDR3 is TGTGCCAGTCGAGGGACAGCGAACACCGGGGAGCTGTTTTTT. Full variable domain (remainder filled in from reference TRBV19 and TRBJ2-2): DGGITQSPKYLFRKEGQNVTLSCEQNLNHDAMYWYRQDPGQGLRLIYYSQIVNDFQKGDIAEGYSVSREKKESFPLTVTSAQKNPTAFYLCASRGTANTGELFFGEGSRLTVL.

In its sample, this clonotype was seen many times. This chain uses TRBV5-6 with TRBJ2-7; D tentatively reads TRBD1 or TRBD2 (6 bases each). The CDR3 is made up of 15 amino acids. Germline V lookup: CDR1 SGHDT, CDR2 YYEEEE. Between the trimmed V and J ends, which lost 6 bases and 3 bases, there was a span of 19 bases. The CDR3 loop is CASTSEGGLDYEQYF. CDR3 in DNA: TGTGCCAGCACCTCGGAGGGGGGATTGGACTACGAGCAGTACTTC.

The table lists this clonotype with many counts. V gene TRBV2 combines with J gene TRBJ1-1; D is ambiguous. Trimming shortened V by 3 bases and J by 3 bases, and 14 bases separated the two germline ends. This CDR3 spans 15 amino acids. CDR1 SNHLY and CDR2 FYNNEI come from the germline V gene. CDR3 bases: TGTGCCAGCAGTGACAGTGCGGATAGGTACACTGAAGCTTTCTTT. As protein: CASSDSADRYTEAFF.

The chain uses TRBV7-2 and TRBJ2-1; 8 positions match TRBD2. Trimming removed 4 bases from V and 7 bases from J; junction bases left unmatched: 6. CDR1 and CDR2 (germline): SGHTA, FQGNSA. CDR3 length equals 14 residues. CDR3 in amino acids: CASSSGLGGNEQFF. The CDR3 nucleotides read TGTGCCAGCAGCTCGGGACTAGGTGGGAATGAGCAGTTCTTC.

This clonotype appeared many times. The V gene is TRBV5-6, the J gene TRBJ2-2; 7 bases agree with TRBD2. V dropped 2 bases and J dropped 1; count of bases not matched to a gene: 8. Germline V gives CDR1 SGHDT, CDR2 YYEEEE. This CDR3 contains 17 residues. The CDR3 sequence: CASSFGFLAENTGELFF. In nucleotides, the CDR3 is TGTGCCAGCAGCTTCGGTTTCCTAGCGGAGAACACCGGGGAGCTGTTTTTT. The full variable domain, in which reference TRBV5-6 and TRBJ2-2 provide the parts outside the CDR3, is DAGVTQSPTHLIKTRGQQVTLRCSPKSGHDTVSWYQQALGQGPQFIFQYYEEEERQRGNFPDRFSGHQFPNYSSELNVNALLLGDSALYLCASSFGFLAENTGELFFGEGSRLTVL.